These T cell receptor beta chains were read from a single sample in a study of blood T cell repertoires in COVID-19. Sequencing used immunoSEQ multiplex PCR; TCRdb keeps in-frame clones, though not all of them. Among 150,000 to 200,000 clones listed, approximately 89% were seen once. What was sequenced was peripheral blood. These receptors all come from a woman younger than 45 with acute or convalescent COVID-19. CDR3s include the opening cysteine and the closing phenylalanine or tryptophan. The D gene is left open where the match is weak. The size field is filled for only some rows; it gives once, few, many or a size class.

TRBD2	.	TRBV3-1/TRBV3-2	TRBJ2-5	TGTGCCAGCGGACTCTGGACTAGTAGCGGGACCCAGTACTTC	CASGLWTSSGTQYF
TRBD2	.	TRBV27	TRBJ2-2	TGTGCCAGCAGGCCCGGGACTAGCGGGAGTCGGGTGTTTTTT	CASRPGTSGSRVFF
TRBD1	.	TRBV7-9	TRBJ1-3	TGTGCCAGCAGAAAGACAGGGAGTTCAGGAAACACCATATATTTT	CASRKTGSSGNTIYF
.	.	TRBV5-1	TRBJ2-6	TGCGCCAGCAGCCACGACTTCTCTGGGGCCAACGTCCTGACTTTC	CASSHDFSGANVLTF
TRBD2	.	TRBV30	TRBJ2-7	TGTGCCTGGAGTGTACTGGGACTAGCGGGAGGTAAGAGGGACGAGCAGTACTTC	CAWSVLGLAGGKRDEQYF
TRBD1	.	TRBV6-6	TRBJ2-5	TGTGCCAGCACCCTCACTCGGGACAGGGGTTTCGAGACCCAGTACTTC	CASTLTRDRGFETQYF
.	.	TRBV25-1	TRBJ1-4	TGTGCCAGCAGTGACTTCGAAAAACTGTTTTTT	CASSDFEKLFF
TRBD2	.	TRBV30	TRBJ2-2	TGTGCCTGGAGCGCCCGGACTAGTTTCGGGGAGCTGTTTTTT	CAWSARTSFGELFF
.	once	TRBV7-9	TRBJ1-6	TGTGCCAGCAGCGCTAGTAGTTCACCCCTCCACTTT	CASSASSSPLHF
TRBD2	.	TRBV19	TRBJ2-1	TGTGCCAGTAGTATAGATCCAAGGGCCGGGACTACCGTGCTCTTC	CASSIDPRAGTTVLF
TRBD1	once	TRBV23-1	TRBJ2-2	TGCGCCGATAAACAGGGGGCTACCGGGGAGCTGTTTTTT	CADKQGATGELFF
.	few	TRBV5-1	TRBJ1-2	TGCGCCAGCAGCTCGAATACAGGGCCAAATGGCTACACCTTC	CASSSNTGPNGYTF
TRBD2	.	TRBV2	TRBJ2-5	TGTGCCAGCATCGGACTAGCGGGAGGCTATAAAGAGACCCAGTACTTC	CASIGLAGGYKETQYF
.	.	TRBV3-1/TRBV3-2	TRBJ1-2	TGTGCCAGCAGCCAAAACGCAGGAGGCTACACCTTC	CASSQNAGGYTF
TRBD1	.	TRBV20-1	TRBJ1-2	TGCAGTGCTAGTCGGACAGGGTTGAAGCTGGATTCCTATGGCTACACCTTC	CSASRTGLKLDSYGYTF
.	.	TRBV10-3	TRBJ1-3	TGTGCCATCAGTGATTGGTCCCTCTCGGGGGGAAACACCATATATTTT	CAISDWSLSGGNTIYF
.	.	TRBV28	TRBJ2-1	TGTGCCAGCCATAGACACGCCGGGATCCATGAGCAGTTCTTC	CASHRHAGIHEQFF
TRBD2	.	TRBV2	TRBJ2-4	TGTGCCAGCACCTTAGCGGGAGCAATGAAAAACATTCAGTACTTC	CASTLAGAMKNIQYF
TRBD1	once	TRBV24-1	TRBJ2-1	TGTGCCACCAGTGATTTGCGGGGCAGGGGGCACAATGAGCAGTTCTTC	CATSDLRGRGHNEQFF
.	.	TRBV7-9	TRBJ1-4	TGTGCCAGCAGCTTAGCTACCGACAGGATTAATGAAAAACTGTTTTTT	CASSLATDRINEKLFF
.	.	TRBV20-1	TRBJ2-3	TGCAGTGCTAGAGTTAGAGATACGCAGTATTTT	CSARVRDTQYF
.	.	TRBV21-1	TRBJ2-5	TGTGCCAGCAGCAACAGTAAGGGGTGGGCTAGCCAGTACTTC	CASSNSKGWASQYF
.	few	TRBV7-9	TRBJ2-3	TGTGCCAGCAGCTTATACACCAGTTCTAGCACAGATACGCAGTATTTT	CASSLYTSSSTDTQYF
.	.	TRBV30	TRBJ1-4	TGTGCCTGGAGTGTGCCCTGGCAGACTAATAATGAAAAACTGTTTTTT	CAWSVPWQTNNEKLFF
.	.	TRBV13	TRBJ1-2	TGTGCCAGCAGCTTAGGACGGTCCTATGGCTACACCTTC	CASSLGRSYGYTF
TRBD2	.	TRBV2	TRBJ2-7	TGTGCCAGCAGAGAAACTAGCGCCCTCCACGAGCAGTACTTC	CASRETSALHEQYF
TRBD2	once	TRBV2	TRBJ2-5	TGTGCCAGCTGTAGCGGGAGTGGAGAGACCCAGTACTTC	CASCSGSGETQYF
.	.	TRBV5-1	TRBJ2-1	TGCGCCAGCAGCTTGGGGGCCCTCCCATACAATGAGCAGTTCTTC	CASSLGALPYNEQFF
.	.	TRBV18	TRBJ1-4	TGTGCCAGCTCACCAGAGGGTCGGAAACTGTTTTTT	CASSPEGRKLFF
.	.	TRBV24-1	TRBJ1-2	TGTGCCACCAGTGATTCCGAGGGAACAGGGTCTTATGGCTACACCTTC	CATSDSEGTGSYGYTF
TRBD1	.	TRBV27	TRBJ1-1	TGTGCCAGCAGTCTAGGGGGCAGCGCTGAAGCTTTCTTT	CASSLGGSAEAFF
.	.	TRBV15	TRBJ1-1	TGTGCCACCAGCAGAGATGGGGGCCTTAACACTGAAGCTTTCTTT	CATSRDGGLNTEAFF
.	.	TRBV7-9	TRBJ2-4	TGTGCCAGCAGCTTATCAAAGGGGGAAAACATTCAGTACTTC	CASSLSKGENIQYF
.	few	TRBV11-3	TRBJ2-1	TGTGCCAGCAGCTTCGAGGGGAGGTCCTACAATGAGCAGTTCTTC	CASSFEGRSYNEQFF
.	.	TRBV2	TRBJ2-3	TGTGCCAGCAGTGAAACCCCGGGTACGCAGTATTTT	CASSETPGTQYF
.	.	TRBV10-1	TRBJ2-7	TGCGCCAGCAAACTCCCCAGTGACCATTCCGGGACACTAAGACTCGAGCAGTACTTC	CASKLPSDHSGTLRLEQYF
.	.	TRBV3-1/TRBV3-2	TRBJ1-4	TGTGCCAGCAGCGAGGATCCCGGGGGGGGTGAAAAACTGTTTTTT	CASSEDPGGGEKLFF
.	.	TRBV19	TRBJ1-6	TGTGCCAGTAGTATTAGGGGCTCACCCCTCCACTTT	CASSIRGSPLHF
TRBD1	.	TRBV11-3	TRBJ1-2	TGTGCCAGCAGCTTATACTCAGGGGGACCTCACACCTTC	CASSLYSGGPHTF
.	.	TRBV7-9	TRBJ2-1	TGTGCCAGCAGCCAAATCTTAGGGTCCGGGGGTGAGCAGTTCTTC	CASSQILGSGGEQFF
.	.	TRBV5-1	TRBJ2-1	TGCGCCAGCAGCCCAACTAGTTTTAGCAATGAGCAGTTCTTC	CASSPTSFSNEQFF